The 26 T cell receptor beta chains in this list originate from one sample, sequenced in a study of shared clonotypes between healthy human individuals. The repertoire was sequenced with immunoSEQ multiplex PCR; TCRdb's copy has only in-frame clones and lacks some. The table lists about 2.4 million clones, 90% to 95% of them singletons. The sequenced sample consisted of naive CD4+ T cells from PBMCs. The subset is: CD45RA+ positively selected. The source is a man between 18 and 29 years old in good health. Some clones in this sample may be carry-over from other donors' samples.

The chain combines TRBV7-9 with TRBJ2-2; 10 bases map to TRBD2. Per the germline V gene, CDR1 is SEHNR and CDR2 is FQNEAQ (reference sequence). The CDR3 consists of 18 residues. Trimming at V came to 4 bases and at J to 3 bases, leaving 11 bases not matched to a gene. In nucleotides, the CDR3 is TGTGCCAGCAGCTCAATGAGCCGACTAGCGGGTTACACCGGGGAGCTGTTTTTT. It codes for CASSSMSRLAGYTGELFF.

The genes are TRBV11-3 and TRBJ2-5; the match to TRBD1 covers 9 bases. This CDR3 comprises 15 residues. Germline V gene data show CDR1 as SGHNT and CDR2 as YENEEA. Losses at the gene ends were 2 bases for V and 6 bases for J; bases not matched to a gene: 7. DNA of the CDR3: TGTGCCAGCAGCTTAATCGGTGGGACAGGGAAGACCCAGTACTTC. Translation: CASSLIGGTGKTQYF.

The chain combines TRBV5-4 with TRBJ1-4, with D uncertain. Germline lookup yields CDR1 SGHNT and CDR2 YYREEE (reference sequence). V was pared by 0 bases and J by 8 bases, with 8 bases between. There are 13 residues in the CDR3. This chain's CDR3 is CASSLELEEKLFF. The CDR3, as DNA: TGTGCCAGCAGCTTGGAATTGGAAGAAAAACTGTTTTTT.

V usage is TRBV28 and J usage is TRBJ1-4; TRBD1 aligns across 7 bases. Looked up from germline, CDR1 is MDHEN and CDR2 is SYDVKM. V gave up 3 bases and J gave up 0 bases; unmatched junction bases: 1. CDR3 length equals 15 residues. CDR3 DNA sequence: TGTGCCAGCAGTTTTACAGGGGCAACTAATGAAAAACTGTTTTTT. Protein sequence: CASSFTGATNEKLFF.

The V gene is TRBV5-1, the J gene TRBJ1-1; weak D call: TRBD1 (5 bases). CDR1 is SGHRS and CDR2 is YFSETQ in the germline V gene. The CDR3 length is 13 residues. Trimming took 6 bases from V and 1 from J, leaving 10 bases between them. Here the CDR3 DNA reads TGCGCCAGCACAACGCAGGGGAACACTGAAGCTTTCTTT. Protein product: CASTTQGNTEAFF.

V and J are TRBV27 and TRBJ2-1, with 7 bases matching TRBD2. V lost 4 bases, J lost 7 bases, and 7 bases stayed unmatched. Germline CDR1 MNHEY, CDR2 SMNVEV (reference sequence). CDR3 size: 14 residues. The DNA for the CDR3 is TGTGCCAGCAGTTCCGGACTAGTTTGGAATGAGCAGTTCTTC. It specifies CASSSGLVWNEQFF.

V and J are TRBV5-1 and TRBJ1-5; TRBD1 matches at 7 bases. J was trimmed by 2 bases and V by 4 bases; bases with no gene match: 3. The CDR3 is 14 amino acids. From germline, CDR1 is SGHRS and CDR2 YFSETQ. The CDR3 loop reads CASSTQGGNQPQHF. CDR3 bases: TGCGCCAGCAGCACCCAGGGGGGCAATCAGCCCCAGCATTTT.

The chain combines TRBV18 with TRBJ2-1; 8 bases align to TRBD2. The ends lost 3 bases at V and 6 bases at J; junction bases unmatched: 13. Germline CDR1 reads KGHSH; CDR2 reads LQKENI. The CDR3 consists of 17 residues. The CDR3 DNA follows: TGTGCCAGCTCACCCAGGTCCGGGAGGGCCGCGGTCAATGAGCAGTTCTTC. Translation gives CASSPRSGRAAVNEQFF. The variable domain in full, completed from reference TRBV18 and TRBJ2-1, reads NAGVMQNPRHLVRRRGQEARLRCSPMKGHSHVYWYRQLPEEGLKFMVYLQKENIIDESGMPKERFSAEFPKEGPSILRIQQVVRGDSAAYFCASSPRSGRAAVNEQFFGPGTRLTVL.

For this clone: The same CDR3 arises from other DNA sequences in this sample as well. The CDR3 DNA is TGCGCCAGCAGCTTGTCCGGGGAAGCTTTCTTT. Amino acids: CASSLSGEAFF. The V and J genes are TRBV5-1 and TRBJ1-1; D remains ambiguous. V lost 1 base and J 8 bases, leaving 6 bases between the germline ends. Germline V gives CDR1 SGHRS, CDR2 YFSETQ. The CDR3 extends over 11 amino acids.

The chain employs TRBV6-5 and TRBJ2-7; TRBD2 might be the D (6 bases). CDR3 length: 16 amino acids. V dropped 0 bases and J dropped 0 bases, with 12 bases sitting between them. The germline CDR1 and CDR2 sequences are MNHEY and SVGAGI. CDR3 coding DNA: TGTGCCAGCAGTTACTCGTATGGGACTGGCTCCTACGAGCAGTACTTC. This translates into CASSYSYGTGSYEQYF.

This rearrangement joins TRBV5-8 to TRBJ2-7; D is perhaps TRBD1 (6 bases). V lost 7 bases and J lost 6, with 23 bases in between. This CDR3 comprises 15 residues. Germline-derived CDR1 and CDR2 are SGHTS and YDEGEE. CDR3 DNA sequence: TGTGCCAGCCGCGTCCGAGGACAGCTCCTCTCCGAGCAGTACTTC. Translation: CASRVRGQLLSEQYF. Together with reference TRBV5-8 and TRBJ2-7, the CDR3 gives the full variable domain: EAGVTQSPTHLIKTRGQQATLRCSPISGHTSVYWYQQALGLGLQFLLWYDEGEERNRGNFPPRFSGRQFPNYSSELNVNALELEDSALYLCASRVRGQLLSEQYFGPGTRLTVT.

In its sample, this clone was seen once. The rearrangement links TRBV9 to TRBJ2-6; D possibly uses TRBD1 or TRBD2 (5 bases each). Between the trimmed V and J ends, which lost 3 bases and 0 bases, there was a span of 13 bases. Germline lookup yields CDR1 SGDLS and CDR2 YYNGEE. The CDR3 sequence is 17 residues long. The CDR3 nucleotides read TGTGCCAGCAGCGCACGGGGCCCTTACTCTGGGGCCAACGTCCTGACTTTC. Translated, it gives CASSARGPYSGANVLTF.

The chain carries TRBV6-6 and TRBJ2-7, with D possibly being TRBD1 or TRBD2 (6 bases each). The CDR3 spans 14 residues. Germline assignment: CDR1 MNHNY and CDR2 SVGAGI (reference sequence). Trimming took off 2 bases at V and 3 bases at J, with 11 bases between the two ends. The CDR3 spells CASSYGRGLYEQYF. The CDR3 DNA reads as TGTGCCAGCAGTTACGGTCGGGGGCTCTACGAGCAGTACTTC.

The chain couples TRBV27 to TRBJ2-3, with TRBD1 identical over 7 bases. The CDR3 is made up of 14 amino acids. After removal of 6 bases from V and 4 bases from J, the junction contained 7 bases not matched to a gene. Germline CDR1 is MNHEY and CDR2 is SMNVEV (reference sequence). The CDR3 loop is CASRTGRKPDTQYF. CDR3 sequence (DNA): TGTGCCAGCAGGACAGGGCGGAAGCCAGATACGCAGTATTTT.

The V and J genes are TRBV5-6 and TRBJ2-7; TRBD1 aligns across 8 bases. Germline CDR1 is SGHDT and CDR2 is YYEEEE. The CDR3 has 13 amino acids. Germline trimming cut 4 bases from V and 6 bases from J; bases unmatched to any gene: 6. The CDR3 nucleotides read TGTGCCAGCAGCGCATCAGGGGGCGCCGAGCAGTACTTC. Protein: CASSASGGAEQYF.

As to this clone: The same CDR3 is also encoded by other DNA sequences in this sample. The gene calls are TRBV6-6 and TRBJ2-1; the match to TRBD2 covers 10 bases. This CDR3 contains 15 residues. J was trimmed by 4 bases and V by 6 bases; bases with no gene match: 6. The germline gives CDR1 MNHNY, CDR2 SVGAGI (reference sequence). The CDR3 DNA reads TGTGCCAGCAGCCGCGGACTAGCGGAGTACAATGAGCAGTTCTTC. Its protein is CASSRGLAEYNEQFF.

This clone was seen a single time. V gene TRBV29-1 combines with J gene TRBJ2-1, with 12 bases fitting TRBD2. With 6 bases clipped from V and 5 bases from J, the junction kept 5 bases outside the gene matches. Germline values: CDR1 SQVTM, CDR2 ANQGSEA. This CDR3 comprises 14 residues. CDR3 nucleotide sequence: TGCAGCGTAGAGAGGACTAGCGGGAACAATGAGCAGTTCTTC. Protein: CSVERTSGNNEQFF.

This rearrangement joins TRBV6-1 to TRBJ2-4, with 8 bases matching TRBD1. Per the germline V gene, CDR1 is MNHNS and CDR2 is SASEGT. The CDR3 sequence is 15 residues long. With 2 bases clipped from V and 7 bases from J, the junction kept 7 bases outside the gene matches. DNA for the CDR3: TGTGCCAGCAGTGAACCCGGACAGGGCCTCAACATTCAGTACTTC. It codes for CASSEPGQGLNIQYF.

The rearrangement uses TRBV5-6 and TRBJ1-2, with 8 bases lining up with TRBD1. There are 14 residues in the CDR3. Trimming at V came to 7 bases and at J to 2 bases, leaving 7 bases not matched to a gene. CDR1 and CDR2 (germline): SGHDT, YYEEEE. CDR3 amino acids: CASSGTGLNYGYTF. Written as DNA, the CDR3 is TGTGCCAGCTCCGGGACAGGCCTAAACTATGGCTACACCTTC.

This sequence joins TRBV7-9 and TRBJ2-7, with D possibly matching TRBD1 (6 bases). Trimming stripped 0 bases from V and 2 bases from J, with 11 bases between. Germline lookup yields CDR1 SEHNR and CDR2 FQNEAQ (reference sequence). This CDR3 contains 15 residues. CDR3 loop: CASSLAPGETYEQYF. In nucleotides, the CDR3 is TGTGCCAGCAGCTTAGCCCCAGGGGAAACCTACGAGCAGTACTTC. Complete variable domain (other parts from reference TRBV7-9 and TRBJ2-7): DTGVSQNPRHKITKRGQNVTFRCDPISEHNRLYWYRQTLGQGPEFLTYFQNEAQLEKSRLLSDRFSAERPKGSFSTLEIQRTEQGDSAMYLCASSLAPGETYEQYFGPGTRLTVT.

The chain links TRBV7-9 to TRBJ2-2; tentatively, D is TRBD1 (5 bases). The CDR3 contains 14 residues. V was trimmed by 1 base and J by 7 bases, leaving 10 bases between them. Per germline, CDR1 SEHNR and CDR2 FQNEAQ (reference sequence). The CDR3 DNA follows: TGTGCCAGCAGCTTAGGGCAGGGCGGCGGGGAGCTGTTTTTT. Translation gives CASSLGQGGGELFF.

The chain joins TRBV2 to TRBJ1-1; 10 bases are shared with TRBD1. Trimming removed 8 bases from V and 0 bases from J; junction bases left unmatched: 6. The CDR3 runs to 15 residues. Germline CDR1 reads SNHLY; CDR2 reads FYNNEI. CDR3 loop: CASQGDRGMNTEAFF. The CDR3 nucleotides are TGTGCCAGCCAGGGGGACAGGGGTATGAACACTGAAGCTTTCTTT.

The chain links TRBV28 to TRBJ2-5; 9 bases are shared with TRBD1. TRBJ2-7 explains the end of the DNA better; the J call may be wrong. CDR1 is MDHEN and CDR2 is SYDVKM in the germline V gene. This CDR3 has 13 amino acids. This chain's CDR3 is CASRLQGADEQYF. CDR3 coding DNA: TGTGCCAGCAGACTACAGGGGGCGGACGAGCAGTACTTC.

The chain joins TRBV5-1 to TRBJ2-6, with a tentative D call TRBD1 (6 bases). The CDR3 has 15 residues. The ends were cut back, 6 bases at V and 1 base at J, with 11 bases in the middle. Germline V gene sequence: CDR1 SGHRS, CDR2 YFSETQ. CDR3: CASTPDRSGANVLTF. The CDR3 bases are TGCGCCAGCACCCCCGACAGGTCTGGGGCCAACGTCCTGACTTTC.

V and J are TRBV28 and TRBJ1-1; TRBD1 aligns across 7 bases. Germline loops: CDR1 MDHEN, CDR2 SYDVKM. V lost 4 bases, J lost 7 bases, and 6 bases stayed unmatched. The CDR3 is 13 residues long. CDR3 in DNA: TGTGCCAGCAGTTCGGGACAGCGGGATGAAGCTTTCTTT. Amino acids: CASSSGQRDEAFF.

The chain recombines TRBV6-9 with TRBJ1-2; D call uncertain. V was trimmed by 7 bases and J by 4 bases, leaving 7 bases between them. Germline lookup yields CDR1 MNHGY and CDR2 SVAAGI. The CDR3 covers 11 residues. In DNA form, the CDR3 reads TGTGCCAGCACGGTGGCCTATGGCTACACCTTC. Its translation is CASTVAYGYTF.